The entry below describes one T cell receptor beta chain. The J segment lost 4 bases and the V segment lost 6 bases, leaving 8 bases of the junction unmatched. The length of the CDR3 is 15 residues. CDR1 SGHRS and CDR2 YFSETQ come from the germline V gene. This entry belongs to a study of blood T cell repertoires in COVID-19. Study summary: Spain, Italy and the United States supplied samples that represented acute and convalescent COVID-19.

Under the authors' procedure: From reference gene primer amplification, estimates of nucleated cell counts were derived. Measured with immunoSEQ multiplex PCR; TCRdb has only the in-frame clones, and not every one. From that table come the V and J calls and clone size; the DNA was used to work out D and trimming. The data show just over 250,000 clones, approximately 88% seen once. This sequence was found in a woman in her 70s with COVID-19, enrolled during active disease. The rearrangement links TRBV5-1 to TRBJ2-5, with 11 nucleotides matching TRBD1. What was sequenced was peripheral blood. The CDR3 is CASNIGQGAGETQYF. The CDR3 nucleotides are TGCGCCAGCAATATCGGACAGGGGGCGGGAGAGACCCAGTACTTC.